These 13 T cell receptor beta chains share one sample of origin, sequenced in a study of blood T cell repertoires in COVID-19. Produced via immunoSEQ multiplex PCR; TCRdb's table is partial and in-frame only. The repertoire consists of some 190,000 clones, with 84% occurring once and the leading ten covering approximately 5.1%. The specimen was peripheral blood. All receptors come from a woman in her seventies with active or convalescent COVID-19.

This chain uses TRBV7-9 with TRBJ2-3; D gene ambiguous. CDR1 is SEHNR, CDR2 FQNEAQ, per germline (reference sequence). The CDR3 is 12 residues long. The germline V and J ends were trimmed by 5 bases and 3 bases, with 6 bases remaining between them. The CDR3 reads CASSLKTDTQYF. The CDR3 DNA reads TGTGCCAGCAGCCTAAAGACAGATACGCAGTATTTT. Filled out from reference TRBV7-9 and TRBJ2-3, the complete variable domain reads DTGVSQNPRHKITKRGQNVTFRCDPISEHNRLYWYRQTLGQGPEFLTYFQNEAQLEKSRLLSDRFSAERPKGSFSTLEIQRTEQGDSAMYLCASSLKTDTQYFGPGTRLTVL.

The rearrangement links TRBV24-1 to TRBJ2-2, with D possibly matching TRBD1 (6 bases). The length of the CDR3 is 15 residues. The V gene lost 2 bases and the J gene lost 5 bases, with 11 bases spanning the gap. Germline assignment: CDR1 KGHDR and CDR2 SFDVKD. The CDR3 coding sequence is TGTGCCACCAGTGATTCCGGGACAACTACCGGGGAGCTGTTTTTT. Translating it yields CATSDSGTTTGELFF.

This chain's CDR3 is CATSAGGRDTQYF. Here the CDR3 DNA reads TGTGCCACCAGCGCGGGAGGTCGAGATACGCAGTATTTT. The chain joins TRBV15 to TRBJ2-3, with 8 bases aligning to TRBD2. V lost 5 bases and J lost 5; bases outside the gene matches: 3. This CDR3 spans 13 amino acids. CDR1 and CDR2 (germline): LNHNV, YYDKDF (reference sequence).

The chain has TRBV2 and TRBJ1-5; tentative D call: TRBD1 (5 bases). Germline lookup yields CDR1 SNHLY and CDR2 FYNNEI. This CDR3 is built from 15 residues. Between the trimmed V and J ends, which lost 0 bases and 7 bases, there was a span of 13 bases. The CDR3 DNA is TGTGCCAGCAGTGAAGCGACGAGGGGAGGCCAGCCCCAGCATTTT. Protein sequence: CASSEATRGGQPQHF.

The CDR3 sequence: CASSYSGQGPETQYF. The CDR3 region has the DNA TGTGCCAGCAGTTACTCGGGACAGGGCCCGGAGACCCAGTACTTC. The chain is built from TRBV6-5 and TRBJ2-5; 9 bases are a match to TRBD1. Germline loops: CDR1 MNHEY, CDR2 SVGAGI. V was clipped by 0 bases and J by 5 bases; unmatched bases: 4. CDR3 length: 15 residues.

J is TRBJ1-4 and V is TRBV25-1; the D is unclear. CDR1 is MGHDK and CDR2 is SYGVNS in the germline V gene. The CDR3 sequence is 13 residues long. Deletions cut 7 bases from V and 8 bases from J, with 14 bases between. The CDR3 DNA reads TGTGCCAGCACTTCTTCGATCGGGGAAAAACTGTTTTTT. Translation gives CASTSSIGEKLFF.

The chain couples TRBV2 to TRBJ2-4, with D possibly TRBD1 on 6 matching bases. Germline assignment: CDR1 SNHLY and CDR2 FYNNEI. The CDR3 is 15 amino acids. Trimming removed 8 bases at V and 0 bases at J, with 14 bases between. The CDR3 DNA follows: TGTGCCAGCGCAGCAGGGGAGCTAGCCAAAAACATTCAGTACTTC. Amino acid sequence: CASAAGELAKNIQYF.

This rearrangement joins TRBV9 to TRBJ2-6, with unresolved D. The CDR3 runs to 15 residues. Trimming took 0 bases from V and 0 from J, leaving 4 bases between them. Germline V gene sequence: CDR1 SGDLS, CDR2 YYNGEE. Here the CDR3 DNA reads TGTGCCAGCAGCGTAGCTTCCTCTGGGGCCAACGTCCTGACTTTC. This sequence encodes CASSVASSGANVLTF.

The chain is built from TRBV18 and TRBJ2-2, with D possibly matching TRBD1 (6 bases). Germline-derived CDR1 and CDR2 are KGHSH and LQKENI. Trimming shortened V by 6 bases and J by 5 bases, and 10 bases separated the two germline ends. The CDR3 spans 13 residues. CDR3 sequence (DNA): TGTGCCAGCTCCTGGACAGAAACCGGGGAGCTGTTTTTT. Its translation: CASSWTETGELFF. The whole variable domain, filled in from reference TRBV18 and TRBJ2-2, reads NAGVMQNPRHLVRRRGQEARLRCSPMKGHSHVYWYRQLPEEGLKFMVYLQKENIIDESGMPKERFSAEFPKEGPSILRIQQVVRGDSAAYFCASSWTETGELFFGEGSRLTVL.

V and J are TRBV5-1 and TRBJ2-5, with TRBD1 matching over 7 bases. V was clipped by 0 bases and J by 2 bases; unmatched bases: 4. CDR1 and CDR2 (germline): SGHRS, YFSETQ. CDR3 length: 15 residues. The CDR3 loop reads CASSLDGQEQETQYF. For the CDR3, the DNA is TGCGCCAGCAGCTTGGATGGACAGGAGCAAGAGACCCAGTACTTC.

The rearrangement joins TRBV9 to TRBJ2-1; 8 positions match TRBD2. CDR1 is SGDLS, CDR2 YYNGEE, per germline. The CDR3 totals 15 residues. J gave up 0 bases and V 2 bases, and 1 base lay outside the gene matches. CDR3 loop: CASSVSGNSYNEQFF. CDR3 DNA sequence: TGTGCCAGCAGCGTTAGCGGGAACTCCTACAATGAGCAGTTCTTC.

The chain uses TRBV19 and TRBJ1-1; tentatively, D is TRBD1 (5 bases). The CDR3 is 14 residues long. V lost 5 bases and J lost 0, with 10 bases in between. In germline, CDR1 is LNHDA, CDR2 SQIVND (reference sequence). The CDR3 loop is CASSFQGMNTEAFF. The CDR3 DNA follows: TGTGCCAGTAGTTTTCAGGGCATGAACACTGAAGCTTTCTTT.

The chain couples TRBV18 to TRBJ2-3; D not resolved. CDR1 is KGHSH and CDR2 is LQKENI in the germline V gene. V was trimmed by 3 bases and J by 8 bases, leaving 18 bases between them. This CDR3 has 15 residues. CDR3 DNA: TGTGCCAGCTCACCTTCCCTTCTCTTAGCCGGTACGCAGTATTTT. Translation gives CASSPSLLLAGTQYF.